This T cell receptor (beta chain) was documented in a study of cytomegalovirus exposure and HLA in healthy donors (dated by TCRdb to between 2016 and 2019). With regard to the full study: In an earlier analysis of about 560 of the donors, roughly 300 Gb of sequence data and some 120 million unique TCR beta sequences from some 170 million T cells were reported. Roughly 300 gigabases of sequencing data and roughly 80 million unique TCR sequences made up an early release that covered about 640 HLA-typed donors. Of the roughly 400 genotyped donors, 65% to 90% fell in the genetic ancestry cluster associated with self-reported Caucasian donors. The study aimed to test whether signatures of past pathogen exposure could be identified by cataloging public T cell receptors. The T cell repertoires of around 670 subjects were profiled by immunosequencing and related to cytomegalovirus serostatus. A separate validation cohort of approximately 120 different subjects was used in addition to the 666-subject first cohort. To predict cytomegalovirus infection status, the study combined high-throughput TCR immunosequencing, statistical association of individual TCRs with disease status, and machine learning. In a later analysis, previously published TCR beta repertoires from several hundred donors were re-analyzed and high-resolution HLA genotyping was added so that TCR occurrence patterns could be studied. The later analysis used no new phenotypic data to find candidate immune exposures, relying instead on TCR beta sequences and their occurrence across donors. In an earlier analysis of over 550 of the donors, high-throughput TCR beta sequencing was used to judge whether each TCR beta V gene segment behaved as functional or pseudogenic. Donor age, sex, ethnicity and CMV serostatus were compiled alongside the repertoire data. A later genetic analysis took genome-wide SNP genotypes for about three fifths of the 666 donors and used that subset as a discovery cohort. Every repertoire in the discovery cohort had been generated on one and the same sequencing platform. HLA typing covered class I and class II loci at four-digit resolution. Typing coverage differed by locus: A, B, C, DRB1 and DQB1 were typed in roughly 620-630 donors, DQA1 in roughly 510, DPA1 in over 600, and DPB1 in just under 490. Roughly 5 DR-DQ haplotypes were treated as single units for association and clustering because of strong linkage in the cohort. Among 398 genotyped donors of the cohort, an average of around 220,000 unique TCR beta nucleotide sequences was sequenced per donor, of which about 19% were non-productive.

Looking up the germline V gene yields CDR1 SQVTM and CDR2 ANQGSEA. V lost 4 bases and J lost 2 bases, and the count of bases not matched to a germline gene is 19. The CDR3 starts with the cysteine, ends with the phenylalanine, and has 19 residues. Only the CDR3 DNA stays, 57 bases, in frame from base 1. The cohort was made up of about 610 healthy bone marrow donors. Cohort members were all nominally healthy when sampled, although unrecorded immune exposures were likely present. The donor tested CMV seronegative, placing the donor among the 350 or so seronegative members of the cohort. A peripheral blood sample was provided by each donor, and peripheral blood mononuclear cells were used for TCR beta sequencing. Genomic DNA extraction from the blood cell samples was performed with the Qiagen DNeasy Blood Extraction Kit. Worth noting for this clone: Its target antigen remains unknown.

What the work shows at the level of the full study, not this receptor alone: CMV serostatus was the only immune exposure information available for the cohort. A further reported finding was that TCR beta sequences accurately predicted the HLA-A and HLA-B alleles for most subjects in the first cohort. The study gave a list of around 170 TCR beta chains associated with cytomegalovirus. In an earlier analysis of more than 450 of the donors, most TCR beta V segments were observed in productive rearrangements about 90% or about 30% of the time, broadly matching IMGT annotations. The cohort was sequenced for TCR beta chains only, and without alpha or paired-chain data the features that could be detected were limited. In vitro tests confirmed that a few of the cytomegalovirus-associated TCR beta chains recognize cytomegalovirus antigens. According to a later analysis, most CMV-associated TCR beta chains appeared to be HLA-restricted, and the HLA associations seemed to be driven largely by CMV exposure. In a later analysis, the rate of TCR association differed among HLA loci, with DRB1 alleles having the most associated TCRs and HLA-C alleles having the fewest. A later genetic analysis reported fewer N-insertions in productive TCRs among donors in an Asian-associated ancestry cluster than the roughly 650-donor mean. HLA typing was unavailable for some donors at each locus, so association tests used only the typed subset. Roughly uniform sequencing depth across donors was assumed in presence/absence analyses, although this assumption may not hold. While some public TCRs were present in many individuals, most TCR sequences turned up only very rarely across donors. Assigning TCR associations to individual alleles was difficult when HLA alleles, especially DR and DQ, strongly co-occurred. Cytomegalovirus status was reported to be diagnosed by the classifier with high specificity and sensitivity in both the original and validation cohorts. In a later analysis, some 18,000 TCR beta sequences were associated with specific HLA alleles at a false discovery rate of 0.05. Some IMGT-functional V segments, including TRBV6-2 and TRBV6-3, could not be distinguished by the 87-base-pair reads and were therefore excluded. A later analysis reported that several top co-occurrence clusters appeared linked to parvovirus B19, influenza, CMV and Epstein-Barr virus. Because counts were too low, roughly 17 rarely observed V segments, including chromosome 9 orphons, were left out of the earlier analysis of 587 of the donors. A later genetic analysis associated a missense DCLRE1C variant with V-gene and J-gene trimming of TCR beta chains, and an independent cohort replicated the association. In a later analysis, HLA-associated TCR beta chains were found to be more clonally expanded and to have lower generation probabilities than equally common non-associated chains. A group of highly shared sequence variants was considered likely to be a technical artifact of the sequencing pipeline. Linkage disequilibrium might explain the correlated functional status among segregating V segments, but an unknown experimental factor could not be ruled out. It was suggested by the authors that the approach could potentially be generalized to other disease states and immunological phenotypes.

Libraries came from the immunoSEQ multiplex PCR assay. For the multiplex PCR, a mixture combining 60 forward primers for TCR Vbeta segments and 13 reverse primers for TCR Jbeta segments was used. The CDR3 region of rearranged TCR beta genes was amplified from genomic DNA by a multiplex PCR assay. The Illumina HiSeq System was used to sequence the amplified TCR beta libraries as 87-base-pair reads. The original methods were these. A later analysis tallied about 77 million unique TCR beta chains across the 700 or so repertoires, and some 12 million of those chains were shared by two or more donors. To remove PCR and sequencing errors, raw reads were error-corrected and collapsed into unique sequences using a nearest-neighbor algorithm that merged closely related sequences. CDR3 sequences were aligned to IMGT reference sequences to assign V, D and J gene segments. For a sequence to be retained, at least a six-nucleotide match to both a V gene segment and a J gene segment was required. A rearrangement counted as productive if the CDR3 had no stop codons and remained in frame with V and J, and every other rearrangement counted as non-productive. CDR3 was defined by IMGT convention, running from the second conserved V-encoded cysteine to the conserved J-encoded phenylalanine. In an earlier analysis of 500 to 650 of the donors, sequences lacking an unambiguous match to a single V gene segment were excluded. An earlier analysis of a few hundred of the donors called V segments functional above 56.7% productive rearrangements and segregating when the between-donor standard deviation exceeded 5%. A statistical classification framework was built for diagnosing cytomegalovirus status from the catalog of TCR beta chain sequences. V and J gene assignment, in a later analysis, came from comparing TCR nucleotide sequences with IMGT/GENE-DB human TR gene sequences. In a later analysis, CDR3 sequences and most-parsimonious VDJ recombination scenarios were assigned using the TCRdist pipeline. In a later analysis, every TCR beta chain was defined by the combination of its CDR3 amino acid sequence and its V-gene family, and reads without a unique V-gene family were dropped. As a way to deal with suspected cross-contamination and a sequencing artifact, a later analysis dropped 500 to 700 nucleotide sequences that were highly shared and had low generation probability. For each public chain, a later analysis derived a clonal expansion index from normalized ranks of inferred template counts within each repertoire. In a later analysis, generation probabilities were computed using a VDJ recombination model fitted to out-of-frame rearrangements, and the results were checked against IGoR. Hypergeometric tests were used in a later analysis to score TCR-TCR, TCR-HLA and TCR-CMV co-occurrence, with a repertoire-size bias correction applied to the TCR pairs. In a later analysis, false discovery rates were estimated by permuting HLA or CMV assignments 20 times. In a later analysis, co-occurring TCRs were grouped using DBSCAN, and TCRdist sequence similarity was added for clustering within HLA-allele-positive subsets. Repertoires with fewer than 30,000 or more than 120,000 public chains were left out of co-occurrence clustering, as were about 5 repertoires with anomalous nucleotide sharing. In its TCRdb copy, this immuneACCESS table keeps in-frame sequences only and misses some clones. Where compared with another copy, unresolved V genes explain less than half of these, and the others have no known cause. D and trimming come from the DNA, and the V and J calls and clone size come from that table. The sample's own table lists some 50,000 clones. Of the sample, roughly 0.99% falls within the top ten clones.

This sequence was found in a woman in her thirties or forties in good health and CMV-seronegative. The sample taken for sequencing was PBMCs. This receptor chain uses TRBV29-1 and TRBJ2-3; a stretch of 9 junction bases matches TRBD2. In nucleotide form, the sequence is TGCAGCGTTGTAGGTGTGGCTAGCGGGATCTCCCTTCTCACAGATACGCAGTATTTT. The encoded protein is CSVVGVASGISLLTDTQYF.